This T cell receptor beta chain was sequenced during a study of cytomegalovirus exposure and HLA in healthy donors. Use of 60 Vbeta and 13 Jbeta primers characterized the PCR. Profiled with immunoSEQ multiplex PCR; TCRdb holds only in-frame clones, not every one. The repertoire table contains about 110,000 clones. CDR1 is SQVTM, CDR2 ANQGSEA, per germline. This CDR3 is built from 12 residues. The V end was cut by 4 bases, the J end by 0 bases, with 4 bases between. Sequencing was done on a sample of PBMCs. The V call is TRBV29-1, the J call TRBJ1-3; D not certain. The clonotype was recovered from a man aged 45-65 years in good health and CMV-seronegative. The DNA for the CDR3 is TGCAGCGTTGTAGCCTCTGGAAACACCATATATTTT. This gives the protein CSVVASGNTIYF.